What follows are 11 T cell receptor beta chains derived from one specimen sequenced in a study of CD8+ T cells in alopecia areata (dated by TCRdb to the late 2010s). The library was produced with the immunoSEQ multiplex PCR assay. For TCR sequencing, RNA was extracted from every sample and reverse transcribed into cDNA to serve as template. The table comes from immuneACCESS by way of TCRdb, which keeps in-frame sequences with V and J called. Part of the clones is missing from these tables; in studies checked, under half for an unresolved V gene and the rest for unknown reasons. This sample gives 150,000 to 200,000 clones in total; 60% of them show up just once. The ten largest account for 0.85% to 1.3% of the sample. The time point label on this specimen signifies: less than 30 weeks on oral tofacitinib. The intended sense of this specimen's treatment or condition label: oral pan-JAK inhibitor, 5-10 mg twice daily.

The specimen was CD4+ T cells sorted from blood, collected at week 24, from a patient treated with tofacitinib. The source is a human donor with alopecia areata.

This clone was observed a handful of times. One end of the junction does not line up with germline, which may come from a read error. The V gene is TRBV7-2, the J gene TRBJ2-7; unclear D gene. CDR3 length equals 13 residues. Germline values: CDR1 SGHTA, CDR2 FQGNSA. The CDR3 loop reads CASSLIVSNEQYF. The CDR3 region has the DNA TGTGCCAGCAGCTTAATTGTCTCCAACGAGCAGTACTTC.

The V call is TRBV7-9, the J call TRBJ1-2, with D possibly TRBD1 on 6 matching bases. Trimming cost V 5 bases and J 3 bases, with 19 bases left between them. This CDR3 has 16 residues. Germline V lookup: CDR1 SEHNR, CDR2 FQNEAQ (reference sequence). The CDR3 loop reads CASSRDTRGGYYGYTF. The CDR3 nucleotides are TGTGCCAGCAGCCGGGACACCCGCGGAGGATACTATGGCTACACCTTC.

V gene TRBV2 combines with J gene TRBJ2-3, with D uncertain. V was pared by 0 bases and J by 3 bases, with 10 bases between. This CDR3 is 15 amino acids long. Germline CDR1 SNHLY, CDR2 FYNNEI. CDR3 nucleotides: TGTGCCAGCAGTGAAGCGCCGTGGGTAACAGATACGCAGTATTTT. It encodes CASSEAPWVTDTQYF.

As to this clone: The junction does not match germline at one end; this may be a read error. The rearrangement links TRBV5-1 to TRBJ2-7; D not resolved. CDR1 and CDR2 from the germline V gene are SGHRS and YFSETQ. This CDR3 is 15 amino acids long. This CDR3 reads CASSLEPRSSDEQYF. In nucleotides, the CDR3 is TGCGCCAGCAGCTTGGAGCCCCGTAGCTCCGACGAGCAGTACTTC.

The rearrangement uses TRBV5-6 and TRBJ1-1, with no clear D. The V gene's germline CDR1 is SGHDT and CDR2 YYEEEE. Trimming stripped 5 bases from V and 8 bases from J, with 19 bases between. The CDR3 loop spans 14 amino acids. The CDR3 region has the DNA TGTGCCAGCAGTTCCCCCGGGAGCCCGATCGAAGCTTTCTTT. Its protein is CASSSPGSPIEAFF.

There are a few counts of this clone. This chain joins TRBV10-2 and TRBJ2-1, with D perhaps matching TRBD2 (5 bases). The germline V and J ends were trimmed by 8 bases and 7 bases, with 15 bases remaining between them. CDR3 size: 13 residues. In germline, CDR1 is WSHSY, CDR2 SAAADI. The CDR3 loop is CASRENIANEQFF. CDR3 nucleotide sequence: TGCGCCAGCCGGGAAAATATAGCGAATGAGCAGTTCTTC.

The chain is built from TRBV2 and TRBJ1-4; possibly TRBD1 for D (5 bases). V lost 4 bases and J lost 11, with 20 bases in between. Per the germline V gene, CDR1 is SNHLY and CDR2 is FYNNEI. The CDR3 covers 15 residues. As DNA, the CDR3 is TGTGCCAGCAGTGGACCGACAGACCGAGCTGTGAAACTGTTTTTT. It encodes CASSGPTDRAVKLFF.

The V and J genes are TRBV2 and TRBJ1-5; TRBD1 might be the D (5 bases). Germline values: CDR1 SNHLY, CDR2 FYNNEI. The CDR3 runs to 14 residues. V dropped 4 bases and J dropped 0 bases, with 7 bases sitting between them. DNA for the CDR3: TGTGCCAGCAGTGCGGGGGTTAGCAATCAGCCCCAGCATTTT. This sequence encodes CASSAGVSNQPQHF.

For this clone: This sample also contains other DNA sequences that code for the same CDR3. V usage is TRBV19 and J usage is TRBJ2-5; D is unclear. V lost 2 bases and J lost 5, with 3 bases in between. The length of the CDR3 is 11 residues. From germline, CDR1 is LNHDA and CDR2 SQIVND (reference sequence). CDR3: CASSIQETQYF. CDR3 DNA: TGTGCCAGTAGTATACAGGAGACCCAGTACTTC.

The chain has TRBV29-1 and TRBJ1-2; D may be TRBD1 (5 bases). V lost 5 bases, J lost 5 bases, and 12 bases lay in between. The germline V gene encodes CDR1 SQVTM and CDR2 ANQGSEA. This CDR3 has 12 amino acids. CDR3 sequence reads: CSVTAGPYGYTF. The CDR3 region has the DNA TGCAGCGTTACTGCGGGGCCGTATGGCTACACCTTC.

V is TRBV4-3 and J is TRBJ1-6; D is ambiguous. CDR1 and CDR2 from the germline V gene are LGHNA and YSLEER. V gave up 4 bases and J gave up 7 bases, with 14 bases separating them. The CDR3 has 15 residues. The CDR3: CASSPAGVRNSPLHF. The CDR3 bases are TGCGCCAGCAGCCCCGCGGGTGTGCGGAATTCACCCCTCCACTTT.